The rows below give T cell receptor beta chains drawn from one sample of a study of identifying expanded T cells in peripheral blood. Sequencing used immunoSEQ multiplex PCR; TCRdb keeps in-frame clones, though not all of them. The data contain about 78,000 clones, 88% of them singletons. What was sequenced was blood. These receptors were collected from a person aged 18 to 70 in good health. Both conserved end residues are part of each CDR3. Each record gives: D gene, clone size, V gene, J gene, CDR3 protein, CDR3 DNA. The D gene is left open where the match is weak. Not every row has a clone size; where given, it reads once, few, many or a size class.

d_gene: TRBD2
abundance: -
v_gene: TRBV4-3
j_gene: TRBJ2-5
CDR3aa: CASSRVLASGGTQETQYF
CDR3nt: TGCGCCAGCAGCCGGGTCTTGGCTAGCGGGGGGACTCAAGAGACCCAGTACTTC

d_gene: TRBD1
abundance: -
v_gene: TRBV4-2
j_gene: TRBJ2-5
CDR3aa: CASSEIPGGQETQYF
CDR3nt: TGTGCCAGCAGCGAGATTCCAGGGGGCCAAGAGACCCAGTACTTC

d_gene: TRBD1
abundance: once
v_gene: TRBV19
j_gene: TRBJ1-5
CDR3aa: CASSPRGGDQPQHF
CDR3nt: TGTGCCAGTAGTCCCAGGGGGGGGGATCAGCCCCAGCATTTT

d_gene: -
abundance: once
v_gene: TRBV25-1
j_gene: TRBJ1-2
CDR3aa: CASSDQASGYTF
CDR3nt: TGTGCCAGCAGTGACCAGGCCTCGGGCTACACCTTC

d_gene: -
abundance: -
v_gene: TRBV7-2
j_gene: TRBJ1-2
CDR3aa: CASSHRGGDNGYTF
CDR3nt: TGTGCCAGCAGTCACCGCGGAGGAGACAATGGCTACACCTTC

d_gene: -
abundance: medium-sized
v_gene: TRBV4-3
j_gene: TRBJ2-6
CDR3aa: CASSQVTGSGANVLTF
CDR3nt: TGCGCCAGCAGCCAGGTCACAGGCTCAGGGGCCAACGTCCTGACTTTC

d_gene: TRBD2
abundance: -
v_gene: TRBV4-1
j_gene: TRBJ2-1
CDR3aa: CASSQRLAGKHNEQFF
CDR3nt: TGCGCCAGCAGCCAGAGACTAGCGGGGAAACACAATGAGCAGTTCTTC

d_gene: -
abundance: few
v_gene: TRBV6-1
j_gene: TRBJ2-7
CDR3aa: CASSEKKWGTYEQYF
CDR3nt: TGTGCCAGCAGTGAAAAGAAGTGGGGAACCTACGAGCAGTACTTC

d_gene: -
abundance: -
v_gene: TRBV27
j_gene: TRBJ2-1
CDR3aa: CASSLGQGRNEQFF
CDR3nt: TGTGCCAGCAGTTTAGGCCAGGGAAGGAATGAGCAGTTCTTC

d_gene: TRBD2
abundance: -
v_gene: TRBV4-3
j_gene: TRBJ2-2
CDR3aa: CASSQDWPQIAGGPNGELFF
CDR3nt: TGCGCCAGCAGCCAAGATTGGCCCCAGATAGCGGGGGGGCCCAACGGGGAGCTGTTTTTT

d_gene: -
abundance: -
v_gene: TRBV6-1
j_gene: TRBJ1-5
CDR3aa: CASSSADINQPQHF
CDR3nt: TGTGCCAGCAGTTCCGCGGATATCAATCAGCCCCAGCATTTT

d_gene: -
abundance: -
v_gene: TRBV7-9
j_gene: TRBJ2-3
CDR3aa: CASSPLVGTDTQYF
CDR3nt: TGTGCCAGCAGCCCCCTGGTGGGCACAGATACGCAGTATTTT

d_gene: -
abundance: -
v_gene: TRBV7-8
j_gene: TRBJ1-4
CDR3aa: CASSLGTANEKLFF
CDR3nt: TGTGCCAGCAGCTTAGGGACAGCTAATGAAAAACTGTTTTTT

d_gene: -
abundance: -
v_gene: TRBV10-3
j_gene: TRBJ1-1
CDR3aa: CAISEWTEAFF
CDR3nt: TGTGCCATCAGTGAGTGGACTGAAGCTTTCTTT

d_gene: -
abundance: -
v_gene: TRBV5-4
j_gene: TRBJ1-1
CDR3aa: CASNMDRGNTEAFF
CDR3nt: TGTGCCAGCAATATGGACCGGGGGAACACTGAAGCTTTCTTT

d_gene: TRBD1
abundance: -
v_gene: TRBV6-1
j_gene: TRBJ2-7
CDR3aa: CASMDRGFGEQYF
CDR3nt: TGTGCCAGCATGGACAGGGGCTTTGGCGAGCAGTACTTC

d_gene: TRBD1
abundance: -
v_gene: TRBV18
j_gene: TRBJ2-1
CDR3aa: CASSAGQDEQFF
CDR3nt: TGTGCCAGCTCAGCGGGACAGGATGAGCAGTTCTTC

d_gene: -
abundance: -
v_gene: TRBV5-4
j_gene: TRBJ2-7
CDR3aa: CASSLGLGAPSYEQYF
CDR3nt: TGTGCCAGCAGCTTAGGTTTAGGAGCGCCTTCCTACGAGCAGTACTTC

d_gene: TRBD1
abundance: -
v_gene: TRBV5-6
j_gene: TRBJ2-7
CDR3aa: CASSYRTGGPEQYF
CDR3nt: TGTGCCAGCAGCTACCGGACAGGGGGCCCCGAGCAGTACTTC

d_gene: -
abundance: -
v_gene: TRBV27
j_gene: TRBJ2-7
CDR3aa: CASSFDSTAATGGYEQYF
CDR3nt: TGTGCCAGCAGTTTCGACAGTACAGCGGCTACTGGGGGCTACGAGCAGTACTTC

d_gene: -
abundance: -
v_gene: TRBV28
j_gene: TRBJ2-7
CDR3aa: CASSLPGFVSYEQYF
CDR3nt: TGTGCCAGCAGTTTACCAGGGTTCGTCTCCTACGAGCAGTACTTC

d_gene: TRBD1
abundance: -
v_gene: TRBV9
j_gene: TRBJ1-1
CDR3aa: CASSVGDRWVTEAFF
CDR3nt: TGTGCCAGCAGCGTTGGGGACAGGTGGGTGACTGAAGCTTTCTTT

d_gene: TRBD1
abundance: -
v_gene: TRBV12-5
j_gene: TRBJ1-1
CDR3aa: CASGLSRGRGTEAFF
CDR3nt: TGTGCTAGTGGTTTGTCCAGGGGGCGAGGGACTGAAGCTTTCTTT

d_gene: TRBD2
abundance: -
v_gene: TRBV5-1
j_gene: TRBJ2-7
CDR3aa: CASSEGSGGGYEQYF
CDR3nt: TGCGCCAGCAGCGAGGGGTCGGGGGGAGGCTACGAGCAGTACTTC

d_gene: -
abundance: few
v_gene: TRBV4-3
j_gene: TRBJ2-3
CDR3aa: CASSPIGVTDTQYF
CDR3nt: TGCGCCAGCAGCCCCATTGGGGTCACAGATACGCAGTATTTT

d_gene: -
abundance: -
v_gene: TRBV2
j_gene: TRBJ2-3
CDR3aa: CASKAQGNSDTQYF
CDR3nt: TGTGCCAGCAAGGCTCAGGGTAATTCAGATACGCAGTATTTT

d_gene: -
abundance: -
v_gene: TRBV5-6
j_gene: TRBJ1-2
CDR3aa: CASSASYRGGYGYTF
CDR3nt: TGTGCCAGCAGCGCAAGCTATAGGGGCGGATATGGCTACACCTTC

d_gene: -
abundance: -
v_gene: TRBV5-6
j_gene: TRBJ1-2
CDR3aa: CASSFGSGAYGYTF
CDR3nt: -

d_gene: -
abundance: -
v_gene: TRBV4-3
j_gene: TRBJ1-1
CDR3aa: CASSHPDGQGQAEAFF
CDR3nt: TGCGCCAGCAGCCATCCCGACGGGCAGGGGCAGGCTGAAGCTTTCTTT

d_gene: -
abundance: -
v_gene: TRBV7-2
j_gene: TRBJ1-6
CDR3aa: CASSLVGGPGNNSPLHF
CDR3nt: TGTGCCAGCAGCTTAGTCGGAGGGCCCGGGAATAATTCACCCCTCCACTTT

d_gene: -
abundance: -
v_gene: TRBV4-3
j_gene: TRBJ2-2
CDR3aa: CASSQGDINGELFF
CDR3nt: TGCGCCAGCAGCCAAGGGGACATAAACGGGGAGCTGTTTTTT

d_gene: TRBD1
abundance: -
v_gene: TRBV5-6
j_gene: TRBJ2-1
CDR3aa: CASSFGTDYNEQFF
CDR3nt: TGTGCCAGCAGCTTTGGGACAGACTACAATGAGCAGTTCTTC

d_gene: TRBD1
abundance: few
v_gene: TRBV5-8
j_gene: TRBJ2-1
CDR3aa: CASSLPGQPYNEQFF
CDR3nt: TGTGCCAGCAGCTTGCCGGGACAGCCCTACAATGAGCAGTTCTTC

d_gene: -
abundance: -
v_gene: TRBV10-1
j_gene: TRBJ2-2
CDR3aa: CASRSSTGTGELFF
CDR3nt: TGCGCCAGCAGGAGCTCGACAGGCACCGGGGAGCTGTTTTTT

d_gene: TRBD1
abundance: -
v_gene: TRBV5-6
j_gene: TRBJ1-2
CDR3aa: CASSTGQAIYGYTF
CDR3nt: TGTGCCAGCAGCACTGGACAGGCCATCTATGGCTACACCTTC

d_gene: TRBD1
abundance: -
v_gene: TRBV19
j_gene: TRBJ1-5
CDR3aa: CASSWGTGDRQPQHF
CDR3nt: TGTGCCAGTAGTTGGGGGACAGGGGATCGGCAGCCCCAGCATTTT

d_gene: TRBD1
abundance: few
v_gene: TRBV30
j_gene: TRBJ1-6
CDR3aa: CAWSDGQGSSPLHF
CDR3nt: TGTGCCTGGAGCGACGGACAGGGTAGTTCACCCCTCCACTTT

d_gene: -
abundance: once
v_gene: TRBV30
j_gene: TRBJ2-4
CDR3aa: CAWSSRTGLDTNIQYF
CDR3nt: TGTGCCTGGAGTTCGCGTACAGGGTTAGATACGAACATTCAGTACTTC

d_gene: TRBD1
abundance: once
v_gene: TRBV4-2
j_gene: TRBJ1-3
CDR3aa: CASSQSGTGSDPGGNTIYF
CDR3nt: TGTGCCAGCAGCCAATCAGGGACAGGGTCCGATCCGGGGGGAAACACCATATATTTT

d_gene: TRBD1
abundance: -
v_gene: TRBV18
j_gene: TRBJ1-5
CDR3aa: CASSFSTGGANQPQHF
CDR3nt: TGTGCCAGCTCATTCTCGACAGGGGGCGCGAATCAGCCCCAGCATTTT

d_gene: -
abundance: once
v_gene: TRBV7-2
j_gene: TRBJ1-1
CDR3aa: CASSLEAGLRRAFF
CDR3nt: TGTGCCAGCAGCTTAGAGGCAGGACTAAGACGGGCTTTCTTT

d_gene: TRBD2
abundance: -
v_gene: TRBV9
j_gene: TRBJ2-2
CDR3aa: CASSVAGLAGTGELFF
CDR3nt: TGTGCCAGCAGCGTAGCGGGGCTAGCGGGCACCGGGGAGCTGTTTTTT

d_gene: TRBD1
abundance: -
v_gene: TRBV6-6
j_gene: TRBJ2-5
CDR3aa: CASSYIRDRGHETQYF
CDR3nt: TGTGCCAGCAGTTACATCCGGGACAGGGGGCACGAGACCCAGTACTTC

d_gene: -
abundance: -
v_gene: TRBV2
j_gene: TRBJ1-1
CDR3aa: CASMGLTKIGAFF
CDR3nt: TGTGCCAGCATGGGGTTAACAAAAATAGGGGCTTTCTTT

d_gene: -
abundance: -
v_gene: TRBV5-4
j_gene: TRBJ1-2
CDR3aa: CASENWGYYGYTF
CDR3nt: TGTGCCAGCGAAAATTGGGGGTACTATGGCTACACCTTC

d_gene: TRBD1
abundance: -
v_gene: TRBV25-1
j_gene: TRBJ2-7
CDR3aa: CASSSDRGPVGEQYF
CDR3nt: TGTGCCAGCAGCTCCGACAGGGGGCCTGTCGGCGAGCAGTACTTC

d_gene: TRBD1
abundance: -
v_gene: TRBV6-4
j_gene: TRBJ2-3
CDR3aa: CASSDGTGGADTQYF
CDR3nt: TGTGCCAGCAGTGACGGGACAGGGGGCGCAGATACGCAGTATTTT

d_gene: TRBD1
abundance: -
v_gene: TRBV2
j_gene: TRBJ2-7
CDR3aa: CASSGTGSYEQYF
CDR3nt: TGTGCCAGCAGTGGGACAGGGAGCTACGAGCAGTACTTC

d_gene: -
abundance: -
v_gene: TRBV6-1
j_gene: TRBJ2-4
CDR3aa: CASSEWDPQYF
CDR3nt: TGTGCCAGCAGTGAATGGGATCCCCAGTACTTC